This T cell receptor (beta chain) was identified during a study of CD8+ T cells in alopecia areata. On the study more broadly: Those treated were given oral tofacitinib at 5 to 10 mg twice daily. General observations from the study: Researchers report lesional scalp, most notably alopecia totalis/universalis, outstripped normal scalp in clonality. A single nonresponder leaves the baseline CD8+ expansion link to response uncertain.

Treatment given: oral pan-JAK inhibitor, 5-10 mg twice daily. A FACSAria was used to sort CD4+ and CD8+ T cells. These cells came from PBMCs. With regard to this clone: Its antigen remains unknown.

The sequencing template was cDNA reverse transcribed from extracted RNA. Profiled with immunoSEQ multiplex PCR; TCRdb holds only in-frame clones, not every one. The sample includes 95,000 to 110,000 clones, 70% to 90% seen only once; the top ten take around 10%. The CDR3 has 15 amino acids. The V gene end was trimmed by 5 bases and the J gene end by 0 bases; junction bases not matched to a gene: 3. Germline V gene lookup returns CDR1 MNHEY and CDR2 SMNVEV (reference sequence). Specimen: CD8+ T cells sorted from blood, collected at roughly week 30, from a patient treated with tofacitinib. The origin of this receptor is a human donor with alopecia areata. The chain carries TRBV27 and TRBJ1-4; 7 nucleotides align to TRBD1. DNA of the CDR3: TGTGCCAGCAGTGTCCAGGGGGCAACTAATGAAAAACTGTTTTTT. It is translated as CASSVQGATNEKLFF.